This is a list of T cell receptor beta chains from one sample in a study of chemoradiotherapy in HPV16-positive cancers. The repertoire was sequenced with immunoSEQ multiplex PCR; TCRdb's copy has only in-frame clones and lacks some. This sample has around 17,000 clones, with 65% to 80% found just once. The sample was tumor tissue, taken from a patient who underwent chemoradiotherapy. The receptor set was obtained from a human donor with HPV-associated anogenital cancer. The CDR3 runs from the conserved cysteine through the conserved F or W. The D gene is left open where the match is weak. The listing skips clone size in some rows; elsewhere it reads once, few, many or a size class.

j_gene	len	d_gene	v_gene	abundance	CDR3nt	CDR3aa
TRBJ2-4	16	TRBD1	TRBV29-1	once	TGCAGCGTTGACGGAATTACAGGGGCGGCCAAAAACATTCAGTACTTC	CSVDGITGAAKNIQYF
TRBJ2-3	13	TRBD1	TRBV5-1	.	TGCGCCAGCAGCCCTGAAAGAGGACAGGGGCAGTATTTT	CASSPERGQGQYF
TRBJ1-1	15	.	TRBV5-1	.	TGCGCCAGCAGCTCGGGTGACATGCTCGACACTGAAGCTTTCTTT	CASSSGDMLDTEAFF
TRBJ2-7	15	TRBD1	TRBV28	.	TGTGCCAGCAGCCTAGGGACAGGGGGCTACTACGAGCAGTACTTC	CASSLGTGGYYEQYF
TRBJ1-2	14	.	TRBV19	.	TGTGCCAGTACACCGGCAGGTCGGGACTATGGCTACACCTTC	CASTPAGRDYGYTF
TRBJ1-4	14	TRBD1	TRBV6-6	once	TGTGCCAGCAGTTCAGGGGGGTGGAGTGAAAAACTGTTTTTT	CASSSGGWSEKLFF
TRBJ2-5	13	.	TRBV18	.	TGTGCCAGCTCACCAGGCGAACAAGAGACCCAGTACTTC	CASSPGEQETQYF
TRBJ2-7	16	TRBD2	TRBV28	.	TGTGCCAGCCCCCCGGCTGGCGGGAGGGCCGGGAACGAGCAGTACTTC	CASPPAGGRAGNEQYF
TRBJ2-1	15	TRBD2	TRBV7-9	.	TGTGCCGGGGTGACTAGCGGGAGCGCCTGGGATGAGCAGTTCTTC	CAGVTSGSAWDEQFF
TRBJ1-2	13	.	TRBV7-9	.	TGTGCCAGCAGCGTGGACAGCCACGGGGGCTACACCTTC	CASSVDSHGGYTF
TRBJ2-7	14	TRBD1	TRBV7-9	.	TGTGCCAGCAGCGCCGGACAGGGGGTAGACGAGCAGTACTTC	CASSAGQGVDEQYF
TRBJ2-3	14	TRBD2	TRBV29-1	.	TGCAGCGTTGAGACTAGCGGGGTCACAGATACGCAGTATTTT	CSVETSGVTDTQYF
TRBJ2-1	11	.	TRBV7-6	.	TGTGCCAGCACCCAGCGGGATGAGCAGTTCTTC	CASTQRDEQFF
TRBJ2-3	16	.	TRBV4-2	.	TGTGCCAGCAGCCCCTCATACTACGACCGCACAGATACGCAGTATTTT	CASSPSYYDRTDTQYF
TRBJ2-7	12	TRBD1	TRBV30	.	TGTGCCTGGGGACCGACAGGGATCGAGCAGTACTTC	CAWGPTGIEQYF
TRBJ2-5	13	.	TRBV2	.	TGTGCCAGCAGTTACTACCTCCAAGAGACCCAGTACTTC	CASSYYLQETQYF
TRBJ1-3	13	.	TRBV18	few	TGTGCCAGCTCACCATCCTCTGGAAACACCATATATTTT	CASSPSSGNTIYF
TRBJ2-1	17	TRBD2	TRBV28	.	TGTGCCAGCAGTCCCCAGGCCGGGCGGGGGGCCGACAATGAGCAGTTCTTC	CASSPQAGRGADNEQFF
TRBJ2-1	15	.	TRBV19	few	TGTGCCAGTACCCTACGGACGGATCCTAACAATGAGCAGTTCTTC	CASTLRTDPNNEQFF
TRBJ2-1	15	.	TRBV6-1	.	TGTGCCAGCAGTGAACTGGGGGCTGATTTCAATGAGCAGTTCTTC	CASSELGADFNEQFF
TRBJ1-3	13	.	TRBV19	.	TGTGCCAGTAGTACAGGGGTGGGAAACACCATATATTTT	CASSTGVGNTIYF
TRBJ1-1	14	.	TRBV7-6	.	TGTGCCAGCAGCTCTAGACGGCTTGGCACTGAAGCTTTCTTT	CASSSRRLGTEAFF
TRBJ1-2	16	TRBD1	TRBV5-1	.	TGCGCCAGCAGCTTGGGGGCAGGGGGTTTTCTGGTTGGCTACACCTTC	CASSLGAGGFLVGYTF
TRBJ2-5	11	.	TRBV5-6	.	TGTGCCAGCAGCTTCCGGGAGACCCAGTACTTC	CASSFRETQYF
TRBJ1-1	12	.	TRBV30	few	TGTGCCTGGAGTGGGGGGCTGGGTGAAGCTTTCTTT	CAWSGGLGEAFF
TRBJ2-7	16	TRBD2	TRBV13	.	TGTGCCAGCCAGGGACTAGCGGGAGAGGGTACCTACGAGCAGTACTTC	CASQGLAGEGTYEQYF
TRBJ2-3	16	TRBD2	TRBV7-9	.	TGTGCCAGCAGGTCCCATAGCGGGAGTGGCACAGATACGCAGTATTTT	CASRSHSGSGTDTQYF
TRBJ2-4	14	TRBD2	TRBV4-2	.	TGTGCCAGCAGCCGCGGGACTAGCGAAGGGATTCAGTACTTC	CASSRGTSEGIQYF
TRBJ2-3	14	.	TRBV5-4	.	TGTGCCAGCAGCTCCCGACAGGATGCAGATACGCAGTATTTT	CASSSRQDADTQYF
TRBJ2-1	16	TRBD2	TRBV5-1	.	TGCGCCAGCAGCACCGGAGCGGGGCTTACCTACAATGAGCAGTTCTTC	CASSTGAGLTYNEQFF
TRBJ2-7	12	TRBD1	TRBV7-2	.	TGTGCCAGCAGCCAACAGGGGTGGGTGCAGTACTTC	CASSQQGWVQYF
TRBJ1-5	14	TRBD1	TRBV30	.	TGTGCCTGGAGTGTACAGGGGGGCAATCAGCCCCAGCATTTT	CAWSVQGGNQPQHF
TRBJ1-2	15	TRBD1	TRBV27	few	TGTGCCAGCAGTCCCGGACAGGTCGGTCGGGATGGCTACACCTTC	CASSPGQVGRDGYTF
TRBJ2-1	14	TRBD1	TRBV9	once	TGTGCCAGCAGCGGACAGGGGTTCCACAATGAGCAGTTCTTC	CASSGQGFHNEQFF
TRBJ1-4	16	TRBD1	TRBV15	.	TGTGCCACCAGCAGAGATCTCCGGGACAGGGTTGGAAAACTGTTTTTT	CATSRDLRDRVGKLFF
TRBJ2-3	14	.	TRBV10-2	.	TGCGCCAGCACCGAAGGGGTGGTCACAGATACGCAGTATTTT	CASTEGVVTDTQYF
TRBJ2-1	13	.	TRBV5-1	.	TGCGCCAGCAGCCCGGTGGGGTGGAATGAGCAGTTCTTC	CASSPVGWNEQFF
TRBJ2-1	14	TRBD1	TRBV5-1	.	TGCGCCAGCAGCTTTGGGGACAGTTACAATGAGCAGTTCTTC	CASSFGDSYNEQFF
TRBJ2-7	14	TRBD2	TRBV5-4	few	TGTGCCAGCAGCTCCGGGACTAGTCCCCACGAGCAGTACTTC	CASSSGTSPHEQYF
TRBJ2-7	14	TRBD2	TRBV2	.	TGTGCCAGCAGTTGGACTAGCGGTTCCTACGAGCAGTACTTC	CASSWTSGSYEQYF
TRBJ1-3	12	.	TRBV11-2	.	TGTGCCAGCAGCCGGGGAGGAAACACCATATATTTT	CASSRGGNTIYF
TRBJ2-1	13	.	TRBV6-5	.	TGTGCCAGCAAAATAAGGGGGGACAATGAGCAGTTCTTC	CASKIRGDNEQFF
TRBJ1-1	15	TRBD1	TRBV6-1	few	TGTGCCAGCAGTGGCCGGGACAGCTTGAACACTGAAGCTTTCTTT	CASSGRDSLNTEAFF
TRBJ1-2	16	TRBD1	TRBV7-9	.	TGTGCCAGCAGGGAAGGGACAGGGGCGCGGGGGTATGGCTACACCTTC	CASREGTGARGYGYTF
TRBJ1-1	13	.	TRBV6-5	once	TGTGCCAGCAAGAGGGGGATAAACACTGAAGCTTTCTTT	CASKRGINTEAFF
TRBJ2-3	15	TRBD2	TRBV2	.	TGTGCCAGCAGATATCCCGGGACTATTAAAGATACGCAGTATTTT	CASRYPGTIKDTQYF
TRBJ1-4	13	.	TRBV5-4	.	TGTGCCAGCAGCAACCGACAGGAAGAAAAACTGTTTTTT	CASSNRQEEKLFF
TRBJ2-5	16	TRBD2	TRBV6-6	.	TGTGCCAGCAGCGGTGGGTGGGGGGGGTACCAAGAGACCCAGTACTTC	CASSGGWGGYQETQYF